This T cell receptor beta chain comes out of a study of OX40 agonist ivuxolimab in advanced cancers. Background for the entire study: Ivuxolimab was an agonistic, fully human IgG2 monoclonal antibody directed against OX40 (CD134), a costimulatory receptor. Intravenous ivuxolimab was administered to patients every 2 weeks at six dose levels: 0.01, 0.1, 0.3, 1.5, 3 and 10 mg/kg. Among the approximately 50 dose-escalation patients, around 20 had hepatocellular carcinoma, 15 or so melanoma, 9 renal cell carcinoma and 9 head and neck cancer. In the dose-escalation cohort, more than 75% of patients were male, and the mean age was roughly 60 years, with a range of 23 to 79. Prior anti-PD-1, anti-PD-L1 or anti-CTLA-4 therapy was permitted, and about two fifths of dose-escalation patients had received checkpoint inhibitors. Partial responses were achieved by three dose-escalation patients, of whom one had hepatocellular carcinoma and two had cutaneous melanoma. Peripheral TCRbeta sequencing aimed to test whether ivuxolimab altered TCR sequence diversity and caused clonal T-cell expansion. The paper reports the monotherapy dose-escalation portion (N of about 50 patients) of the phase I ivuxolimab trial.

The paper as a whole reports these results and caveats: Low levels of normalized T-cell clonal expansion were also seen in some patients who did not respond. Partial responders in the 0.1-3.0 mg/kg groups had among the lowest normalized peripheral clonal expansion, especially among CD8+ T cells. The antigen specificity of the peripheral T cells that underwent clonal expansion was not determined. At doses from 0.1 to 3.0 mg/kg, clonal expansion was seen in both CD4+ and CD8+ blood T cells between baseline and week 6. After ivuxolimab, expanded clones were on average more numerous among CD8+ T cells than among CD4+ T cells.

Patients with a history of autoimmune disease or receiving systemic immunosuppression were excluded from the trial. In every dose cohort, peripheral blood was drawn for TCR sequencing at baseline, cycle 4 day 1, and cycle 7 day 1. Samples came from an open-label, multicenter, first-in-human phase I dose-escalation trial of ivuxolimab. Adults with locally advanced or metastatic head and neck squamous cell, hepatocellular, melanoma or renal cell carcinoma were enrolled in the trial. CD4+ and CD8+ T cells were sorted separately from peripheral blood before TCR sequencing. To sequence the TCRbeta CDR3 region, genomic DNA was isolated from the sorted cells. The immunoSEQ Assay was used for sequencing of TCRbeta CDR3 regions. Entries here come from immuneACCESS through TCRdb and include only in-frame sequences with V and J called. Some clones fail to appear in such tables; in the studies checked, an unresolved V gene covers under half of the shortfall, and the cause of the remainder is unknown. The sample table records 25,000 to 35,000 clones; roughly 80% of these occur just once. In total, the top ten clones hold 15% to 20% of the sample.

To note about this clone: Its antigen is unknown. It has no much larger one-base neighbor in the sample; base qualities were not kept.

The CDR1 and CDR2 encoded by the germline V gene are SGHAT and FQNNGV. The CDR3 spans 15 residues, from the cysteine through the phenylalanine. Only the CDR3 part of the read is kept: 45 bases, read in frame from the first base. Trimmed from V: 5 bases; trimmed from J: 7 bases; junction bases lacking a gene match: 10. The sample here was CD4+ or CD8+ T cells sorted from blood, taken in a trial of the OX40 agonist ivuxolimab. The TCR comes from an adult with an advanced solid tumor such as melanoma, head and neck, liver or kidney cancer. The chain joins TRBV11-2 to TRBJ1-2, with 10 central nucleotides matching TRBD1. The DNA is as follows: TGTGCCAGCAGCCCCGGGACAGGGGCGGGTTTTGGCTACACCTTC. The resulting protein is CASSPGTGAGFGYTF.